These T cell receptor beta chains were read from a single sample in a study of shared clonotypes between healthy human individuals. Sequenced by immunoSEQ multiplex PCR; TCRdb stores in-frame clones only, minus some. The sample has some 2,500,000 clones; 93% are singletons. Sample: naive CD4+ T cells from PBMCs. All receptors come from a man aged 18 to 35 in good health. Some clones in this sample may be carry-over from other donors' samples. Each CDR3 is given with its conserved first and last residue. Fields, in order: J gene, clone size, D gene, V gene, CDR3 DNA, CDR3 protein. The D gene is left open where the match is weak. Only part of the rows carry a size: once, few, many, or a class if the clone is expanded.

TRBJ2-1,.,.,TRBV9,TGTGCCAGCAGCGTGAGGGGGGCACCCTACAATGAGCAGTTCTTC,CASSVRGAPYNEQFF
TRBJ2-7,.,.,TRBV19,TGTGCCAGTAGTATGGAGTTGGGGGTGTCCTCCTACGAGCAGTACTTC,CASSMELGVSSYEQYF
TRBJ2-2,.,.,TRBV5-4,TGTGCCAGCAGCTTGGAACAGACCGGGGAGCTGTTTTTT,CASSLEQTGELFF
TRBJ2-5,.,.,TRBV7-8,TGTGCCAGCAGCGGTGGGCGGCCTCTAAAGGGCGAGACCCAGTACTTC,CASSGGRPLKGETQYF
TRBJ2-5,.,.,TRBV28,TGTGCCAGCAGGAGGGGGGCAGGGGAAGAGACCCAGTACTTC,CASRRGAGEETQYF
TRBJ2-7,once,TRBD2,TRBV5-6,TGTGCCAGCAGCGGGAAGGGACTAGCGGGAGGGATCCCCTACGAGCAGTACTTC,CASSGKGLAGGIPYEQYF
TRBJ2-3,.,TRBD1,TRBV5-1,TGCGCCAGCAGCTCAGGGGGCTCCACAGATACGCAGTATTTT,CASSSGGSTDTQYF
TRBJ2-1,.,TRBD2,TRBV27,TGTGCCAGCAGCTGGACTAGCGGGATTTCTGGTGAGCAGTTCTTC,CASSWTSGISGEQFF
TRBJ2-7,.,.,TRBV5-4,TGTGCCAGCAGCTCGCCTGTTCCGAGTACAGGGCCTGGGGTTTTC,CASSSPVPSTGPGVF
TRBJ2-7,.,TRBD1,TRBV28,TGTGCCAGCCGGGAGGGACAGGGGGCGATCTACGAGCAGTACTTC,CASREGQGAIYEQYF
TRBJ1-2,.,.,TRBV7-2,TGTGCCAGCAGCGAACAACGACTTTATGGCTACACCTTC,CASSEQRLYGYTF
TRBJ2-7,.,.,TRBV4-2,TGTGCCAGCAGCCAAGATGTCGACACCTCCTACGAGCAGTACTTC,CASSQDVDTSYEQYF
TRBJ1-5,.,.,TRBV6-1,TGTGCCAGCAGTGAAATGGTACAGGGTGGAAATCAGCCCCAGCATTTT,CASSEMVQGGNQPQHF
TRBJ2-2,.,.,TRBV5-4,TGTGCCAGCAGCCCAACTAGTTCCGGGACCGGGGAGCTGTTTTTT,CASSPTSSGTGELFF
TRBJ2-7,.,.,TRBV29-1,TGCAGCGTCGTGACCCAGCCCTACGAGCAGTACTTC,CSVVTQPYEQYF
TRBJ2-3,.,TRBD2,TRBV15,TGTGCCACCAGCAGAGAGGCGGGAGGGGGAGATACGCAGTATTTT,CATSREAGGGDTQYF
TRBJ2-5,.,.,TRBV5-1,TGCGCCAGCAGCTTGGGTTTTGAGACCCAGTACTTC,CASSLGFETQYF
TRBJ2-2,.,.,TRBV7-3,TGTGCCAGCAGCTTTATAAACACCGGGGAGCTGTTTTTT,CASSFINTGELFF
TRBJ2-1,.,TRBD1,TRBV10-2,TGCGCCTCAACCGACAGGGTCTATGAGCAGTTCTTC,CASTDRVYEQFF
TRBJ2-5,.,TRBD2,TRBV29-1,TGCAGCGTTGAGCCGGGGGGAGAGACCCAGTACTTC,CSVEPGGETQYF
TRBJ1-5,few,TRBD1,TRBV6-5,TGTGCCAGCAGTTCGGACAGGGATCAGCCCCAGCATTTT,CASSSDRDQPQHF
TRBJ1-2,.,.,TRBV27,TGTGCCAGCAGCCCCGACAGGAGAGTTGGCTACACCTTC,CASSPDRRVGYTF
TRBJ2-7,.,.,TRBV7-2,TGTGCCAGCAGCTTAGGGCTAGCCGCCGGGATCCTCTCCGAGCAGTACTTC,CASSLGLAAGILSEQYF
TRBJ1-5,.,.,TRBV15,TGTGCCACCAGCAGGAGTCCAGGGGTCGATCAGCCCCAGCATTTT,CATSRSPGVDQPQHF
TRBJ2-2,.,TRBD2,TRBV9,TGTGCCAGCAGCGAGGCGTGGGAGGGCCCTGGCGGGGAGCTGTTTTTT,CASSEAWEGPGGELFF
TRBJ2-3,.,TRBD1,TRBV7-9,TGTGCCAGTGACAGGGGCACAGATACGCAGTATTTT,CASDRGTDTQYF
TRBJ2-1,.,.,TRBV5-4,TGTGCCAGCAGCCTGGGCCGATCCTACAATGAGCAGTTCTTC,CASSLGRSYNEQFF
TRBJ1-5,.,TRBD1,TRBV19,TGTGCCAGTAAAAAGGACAGGGGTAGTAATCAGCCCCAGCATTTT,CASKKDRGSNQPQHF
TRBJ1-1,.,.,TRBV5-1,TGCGCCAGCAGCTTGGCCTTGGGCAGTAATATGAACACTGAAGCTTTCTTT,CASSLALGSNMNTEAFF